The clone carrying this T cell receptor beta chain was seen at least ten times. Its target is not known. TCRdb passed the 5' RACE reads through MiXCR, listing each CDR3 protein once. The table includes about 15,000 distinct CDR3 sequences, approximately 7% detected once. This sample is part of a study of spatial heterogeneity in lung cancer. The study's findings and limits: In tumors, expanded intratumoral alpha and beta TCR counts tracked mutation counts.

Time point denoted: sample taken at primary tumor resection. The CDR3 spans 15 residues. V lost 2 bases and J 2 bases, leaving 10 bases between the germline ends. Germline CDR1 KGHSH, CDR2 LQKENI. The starting material was lung tumor tissue, obtained at surgery. This receptor was identified in a male donor with early-stage non-small cell lung cancer. The chain joins TRBV18 to TRBJ1-5; D is unclear. The CDR3 nucleotides are TGTGCCAGCTCACCATCGGGCAGCCGCAATCAGCCCCAGCATTTT. This sequence encodes CASSPSGSRNQPQHF.